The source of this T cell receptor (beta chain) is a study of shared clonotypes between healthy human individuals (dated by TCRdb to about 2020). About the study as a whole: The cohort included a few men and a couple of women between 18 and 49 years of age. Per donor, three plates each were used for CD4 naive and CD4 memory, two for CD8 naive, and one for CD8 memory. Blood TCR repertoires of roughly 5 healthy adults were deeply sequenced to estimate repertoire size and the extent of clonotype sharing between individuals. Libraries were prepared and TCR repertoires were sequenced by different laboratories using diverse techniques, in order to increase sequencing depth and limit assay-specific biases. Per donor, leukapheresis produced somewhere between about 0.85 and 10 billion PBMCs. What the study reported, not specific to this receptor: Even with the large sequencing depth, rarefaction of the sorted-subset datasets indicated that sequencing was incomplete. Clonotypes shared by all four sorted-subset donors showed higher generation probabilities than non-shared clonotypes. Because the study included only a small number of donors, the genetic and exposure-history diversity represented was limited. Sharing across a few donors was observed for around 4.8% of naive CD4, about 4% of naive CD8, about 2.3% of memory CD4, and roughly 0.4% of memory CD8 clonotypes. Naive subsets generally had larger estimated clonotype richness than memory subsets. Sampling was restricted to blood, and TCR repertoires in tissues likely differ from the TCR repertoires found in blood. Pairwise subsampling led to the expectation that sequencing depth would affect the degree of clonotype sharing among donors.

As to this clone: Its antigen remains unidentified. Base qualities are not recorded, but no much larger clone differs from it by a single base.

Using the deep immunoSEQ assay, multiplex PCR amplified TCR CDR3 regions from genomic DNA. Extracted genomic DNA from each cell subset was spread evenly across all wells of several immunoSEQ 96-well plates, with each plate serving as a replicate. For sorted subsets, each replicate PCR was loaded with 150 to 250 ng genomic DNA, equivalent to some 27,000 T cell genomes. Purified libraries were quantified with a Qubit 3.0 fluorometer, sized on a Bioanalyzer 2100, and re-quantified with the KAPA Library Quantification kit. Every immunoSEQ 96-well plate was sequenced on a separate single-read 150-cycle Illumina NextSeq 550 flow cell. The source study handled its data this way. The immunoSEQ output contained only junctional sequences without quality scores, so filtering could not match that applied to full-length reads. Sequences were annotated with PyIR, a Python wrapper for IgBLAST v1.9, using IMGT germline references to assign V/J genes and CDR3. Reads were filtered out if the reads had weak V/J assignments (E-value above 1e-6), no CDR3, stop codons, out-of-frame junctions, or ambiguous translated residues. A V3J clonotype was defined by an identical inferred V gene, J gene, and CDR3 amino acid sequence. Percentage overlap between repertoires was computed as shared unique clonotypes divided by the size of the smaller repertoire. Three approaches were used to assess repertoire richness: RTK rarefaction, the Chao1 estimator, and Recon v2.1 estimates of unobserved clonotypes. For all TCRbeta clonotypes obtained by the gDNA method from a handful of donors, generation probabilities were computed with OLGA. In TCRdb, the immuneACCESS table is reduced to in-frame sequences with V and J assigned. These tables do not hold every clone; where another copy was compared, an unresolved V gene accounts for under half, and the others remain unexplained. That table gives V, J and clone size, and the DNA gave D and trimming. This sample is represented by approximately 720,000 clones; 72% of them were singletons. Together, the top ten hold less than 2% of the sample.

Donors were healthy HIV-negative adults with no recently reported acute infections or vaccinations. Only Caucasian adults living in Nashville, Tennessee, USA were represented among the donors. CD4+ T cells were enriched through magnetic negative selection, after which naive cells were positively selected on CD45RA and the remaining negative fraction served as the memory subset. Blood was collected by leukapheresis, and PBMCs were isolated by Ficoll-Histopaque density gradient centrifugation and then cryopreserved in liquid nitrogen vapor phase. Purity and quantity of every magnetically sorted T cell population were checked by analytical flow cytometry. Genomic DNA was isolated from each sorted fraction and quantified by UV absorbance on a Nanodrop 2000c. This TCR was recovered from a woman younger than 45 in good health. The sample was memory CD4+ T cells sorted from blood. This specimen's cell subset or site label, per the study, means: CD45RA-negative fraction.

The bases read TGTGCTAGCGGGAGGGCCGACTCTACGCAGTATTTT. It translates to CASGRADSTQYF. Recombination joined TRBV6-6 with TRBJ2-3; TRBD2 aligns with 11 central bases. CDR1 is given as MNHNY and CDR2 as SVGAGI, both from the germline V gene (reference sequence). The CDR3 covers 12 residues, taking in both the cysteine and the phenylalanine. The sequence is cut down to CDR3 DNA, 36 bases in frame from base 1.